This TCR beta chain was observed in a study of identical twins. The CDR3 runs 15 residues. With 5 bases clipped from V and 10 bases from J, the junction kept 11 bases outside the gene matches. Germline loops: CDR1 MNHNS, CDR2 SASEGT. TCRdb re-called the 5' RACE reads through MiXCR, storing one row per CDR3 protein. Here the sample spans about 240,000 distinct CDR3 sequences, approximately 7.8% being singletons. Whole-study findings and limits: Low generation probability was overrepresented in out-of-frame alpha sequences shared by twins. Beta out-of-frame sequences showed weaker excess twin sharing.

A few counts support this clonotype. Its specificity is unknown. The sample was also linked to a second study, of yellow fever vaccine responses in identical twins.

Sequencing input: CD8+ T cells sorted from blood. The chain carries TRBV6-1 and TRBJ2-1; TRBD2 matches at 10 bases. This TCR was recovered from a woman younger than 30 in good health. DNA for the CDR3: TGTGCCAGCAGTACCAGGACTAGCGGTGGGTGGGAGCAGTTCTTC. This gives the protein CASSTRTSGGWEQFF.